This is a list of T cell receptor beta chains from one sample in a study of T cell responses to AZD1222 COVID-19 vaccine. Some clones are missing from TCRdb's copy, which holds only in-frame ones; the method was immunoSEQ multiplex PCR. The data hold about 88,000 clones, with 91% observed a single time. The sequencing used peripheral blood, collected on day 0 of MenACWY control vaccination. Receptor source: an adult in good health. The CDR3 runs from the conserved cysteine through the conserved F or W. A D gene is named only where the DNA matches it firmly. The size entry is marked missing in some rows and otherwise reads once, few, many or a size class.

TRBJ2-2 | NA | TRBD2 | TRBV19 | TGTGCCACCTATCTCCGGGGGGGCACCACCGGGGAGCTGTTTTTT | CATYLRGGTTGELFF
TRBJ2-5 | once | NA | TRBV7-9 | TGTGCCAGCAGCCCCGGTATCCGGCAAGAGACCCAGTACTTC | CASSPGIRQETQYF
TRBJ2-1 | NA | TRBD2 | TRBV5-1 | TGCGCCAGCAGCGCCGCTAGCGGGGGGGCCCGGGAGCAGTTCTTC | CASSAASGGAREQFF
TRBJ2-7 | once | NA | TRBV11-1 | TGTGCCAGCAGCTTAGCTGGGTCCGGAGGATTCGAGCAGTACTTC | CASSLAGSGGFEQYF
TRBJ2-7 | NA | TRBD1 | TRBV2 | TGTGCCAGCACGGGACAGGGGGCGCTTGAGCAGTACTTC | CASTGQGALEQYF
TRBJ2-3 | NA | NA | TRBV5-1 | TGCGCCAGCAGCTCCCGGACCATTAGCACAGATACGCAGTATTTT | CASSSRTISTDTQYF
TRBJ2-1 | NA | NA | TRBV7-2 | TGTGCCAGCGGGGTAGCTGGGGGCAATGAGCAGTTCTTC | CASGVAGGNEQFF
TRBJ2-1 | NA | TRBD2 | TRBV11-3 | TGTGCCAGCAGCAAACAGAGGGGAGCGGGAAACAATGAGCAGTTCTTC | CASSKQRGAGNNEQFF
TRBJ2-5 | NA | TRBD2 | TRBV9 | TGTGCCAGCACTCCCGGACTAGTGCAAGAGACCCAGTACTTC | CASTPGLVQETQYF
TRBJ2-2 | NA | NA | TRBV4-2 | TGTGCCAGCAGCCCGGGCTTCGAGAACACCGGGGAGCTGTTTTTT | CASSPGFENTGELFF
TRBJ1-1 | NA | NA | TRBV6-5 | TGTGCCAGCAGAATTTCATCCAGGGGCACTGAAGCTTTCTTT | CASRISSRGTEAFF
TRBJ1-2 | few | NA | TRBV5-1 | TGCGCCAGCAGCTTGAACGGGGACAACTATGGCTACACCTTC | CASSLNGDNYGYTF
TRBJ2-2 | NA | NA | TRBV6-1 | TGTGCCAGCAGTGATCTCCCTCATCTAACCGGGGAGCTGTTTTTT | CASSDLPHLTGELFF
TRBJ1-2 | NA | NA | TRBV7-2 | TGTGCCAGCAGCTTAGGGGACACTCTAGGGTATGGCTACACCTTC | CASSLGDTLGYGYTF
TRBJ2-7 | NA | NA | TRBV20-1 | TGCAGTGCTAGTCGCCAGGACTCCTACGAGCAGTACTTC | CSASRQDSYEQYF
TRBJ2-7 | NA | NA | TRBV5-1 | TGCGCCAGCAGCTTGGGGGGGGACAGTCACCCCTACGAGCAGTACTTC | CASSLGGDSHPYEQYF
TRBJ1-1 | NA | NA | TRBV7-9 | TGTGCCAGCAGACAGACAGGACCCCGCACTGAAGCTTTCTTT | CASRQTGPRTEAFF
TRBJ1-2 | NA | NA | TRBV21-1 | TGTGCCAGCAGCAAACAGGGGGCGGTCTATGGCTACACCTTC | CASSKQGAVYGYTF
TRBJ1-1 | NA | NA | TRBV7-3 | TGTGCCAGCAGCCCGCGAAGGGGCACTGAAGCTTTCTTT | CASSPRRGTEAFF
TRBJ2-3 | once | NA | TRBV24-1 | TGTGCCACCAATCCGGGGCACACAGATACGCAGTATTTT | CATNPGHTDTQYF
TRBJ1-6 | once | NA | TRBV18 | TGTGCCAGCTCACCGCTCGAGAATTCACCCCTCCACTTT | CASSPLENSPLHF
TRBJ2-7 | few | NA | TRBV15 | TGTGCCACCAGCAGAGATTGGAGCAGCTCGAGCTCCTACGAGCAGTACTTC | CATSRDWSSSSSYEQYF
TRBJ1-2 | once | NA | TRBV5-1 | TGCGCCAGCAGCTTGCTTGGGCAGGGGCGCACTAACTATGGCTACACCTTC | CASSLLGQGRTNYGYTF
TRBJ2-5 | NA | NA | TRBV27 | TGTGCCAGCAAAGGGTGGGGGAAAGAGACCCAGTACTTC | CASKGWGKETQYF
TRBJ1-4 | NA | NA | TRBV7-2 | TGTGCCAGCAGCTTAGGACTTAATGAAAAACTGTTTTTT | CASSLGLNEKLFF
TRBJ1-2 | NA | TRBD1 | TRBV5-6 | TGTGCCAGCAGCTTGGGGCAGGGGGAAATAAACTATGGCTACACCTTC | CASSLGQGEINYGYTF
TRBJ1-6 | NA | NA | TRBV7-2 | TGTGCCAGCAGCTTAGTATTGGGTATTTCACCCCTCCACTTT | CASSLVLGISPLHF
TRBJ1-1 | NA | NA | TRBV5-1 | TGCGCCAGCAGCGGGACGGGAGGGGGCACTGAAGCTTTCTTT | CASSGTGGGTEAFF
TRBJ1-6 | NA | NA | TRBV6-1 | TGTGCCAGCAGTGAAGTGGGTTCAGGTTCACCCCTCCACTTT | CASSEVGSGSPLHF
TRBJ2-5 | NA | NA | TRBV5-1 | TGCGCCAGCAGCGCAGACAGCCAAGAGACCCAGTACTTC | CASSADSQETQYF
TRBJ1-4 | once | TRBD1 | TRBV6-5 | TGTGCCAGCAGAGCAGGGGGGGAAAAACTGTTTTTT | CASRAGGEKLFF
TRBJ2-6 | few | NA | TRBV7-2 | TGTGCCAGCAGCTTAGGTTCGTTTGGGGGCGCGGGGGCCAACGTCCTGACTTTC | CASSLGSFGGAGANVLTF
TRBJ1-6 | NA | TRBD1 | TRBV19 | TGTGCCAGTAGCGGGGGACAGGGAAATTCACCCCTCCACTTT | CASSGGQGNSPLHF
TRBJ2-7 | NA | TRBD2 | TRBV4-2 | TGTGCCAGCAGCCAAGATGTTAGCGGGGGTATTTACGAGCAGTACTTC | CASSQDVSGGIYEQYF
TRBJ1-4 | NA | NA | TRBV4-3 | TGCGCCAGCAGCCAAGGGTATCCGCCCACAACTAATGAAAAACTGTTTTTT | CASSQGYPPTTNEKLFF
TRBJ1-2 | NA | NA | TRBV27 | TGTGCCAGCAGGTCAAGGGGCGGGTATGGCTACACCTTC | CASRSRGGYGYTF
TRBJ1-6 | NA | NA | TRBV9 | TGTGCCAGCAGCGTAGAACGGACCTCCTATAATTCACCCCTCCACTTT | CASSVERTSYNSPLHF
TRBJ1-5 | NA | NA | TRBV9 | TGTGCCAGCAGCGTTGGAGGGGCGACTCAGCCCCAGCATTTT | CASSVGGATQPQHF
TRBJ1-3 | NA | NA | TRBV6-1 | TGTGCCAGCAGTGAGGACCTTTCAGGAAACACCATATATTTT | CASSEDLSGNTIYF
TRBJ1-6 | NA | NA | TRBV10-3 | TGTGCCACCCTCGACTCCTATAATTCACCCCTCCACTTT | CATLDSYNSPLHF
TRBJ2-5 | NA | TRBD1 | TRBV27 | TGTGCCAGCAGTCCATCTCGGGGCAGGGGGCAAGAGACCCAGTACTTC | CASSPSRGRGQETQYF
TRBJ2-1 | NA | TRBD2 | TRBV24-1 | TGTGCCACACACAGCGGGACTTACAATGAGCAGTTCTTC | CATHSGTYNEQFF
TRBJ2-7 | few | TRBD2 | TRBV5-6 | TGTGCCAGCAATCTGGGACTAGCGGGACCCTACGAGCAGTACTTC | CASNLGLAGPYEQYF
TRBJ1-1 | NA | TRBD1 | TRBV3-1/TRBV3-2 | TGTGCCAGCAGGTCATCGGACAGGGTGAACACTGAAGCTTTCTTT | CASRSSDRVNTEAFF
TRBJ2-1 | NA | TRBD1 | TRBV13 | TGTGCCAGCAGCCGTGAGGCCGGGACAGGGGGCCAAGGTGAGCAGTTCTTC | CASSREAGTGGQGEQFF
TRBJ2-5 | NA | NA | TRBV7-6 | TGTGCCAGCAGCTCACAAGAGACCCAGTACTTC | CASSSQETQYF
TRBJ2-5 | NA | NA | TRBV6-1 | TGTGCCAGCAGTGATGCCAGGACTCAAGAGACCCAGTACTTC | CASSDARTQETQYF
TRBJ1-1 | NA | TRBD1 | TRBV6-5 | TGTGCCAGCAGGAGCGGGACAGGGGGTTGGACTGAAGCTTTCTTT | CASRSGTGGWTEAFF
TRBJ2-7 | NA | TRBD2 | TRBV7-8 | TGTGCCAGCAGCTTATCCGTCCCGGGGGGGCAGTCCTACGAGCAGTACTTC | CASSLSVPGGQSYEQYF
TRBJ2-5 | NA | NA | TRBV5-1 | TGCGCCAGCAGCTTCGCCGAAGAGACCCAGTACTTC | CASSFAEETQYF
TRBJ2-7 | NA | NA | TRBV19 | TGTGCCAGTAGTATTGGGGCGTCTCTACACTCCTACGAGCAGTACTTC | CASSIGASLHSYEQYF
TRBJ2-3 | NA | NA | TRBV7-2 | TGTGCCAGCAGCTTGGTGTCCGGGATCGAGACAGATACGCAGTATTTT | CASSLVSGIETDTQYF
TRBJ1-1 | NA | NA | TRBV6-5 | TGTGCCAGCATCAGAGGGGTTCAAATGAACACTGAAGCTTTCTTT | CASIRGVQMNTEAFF